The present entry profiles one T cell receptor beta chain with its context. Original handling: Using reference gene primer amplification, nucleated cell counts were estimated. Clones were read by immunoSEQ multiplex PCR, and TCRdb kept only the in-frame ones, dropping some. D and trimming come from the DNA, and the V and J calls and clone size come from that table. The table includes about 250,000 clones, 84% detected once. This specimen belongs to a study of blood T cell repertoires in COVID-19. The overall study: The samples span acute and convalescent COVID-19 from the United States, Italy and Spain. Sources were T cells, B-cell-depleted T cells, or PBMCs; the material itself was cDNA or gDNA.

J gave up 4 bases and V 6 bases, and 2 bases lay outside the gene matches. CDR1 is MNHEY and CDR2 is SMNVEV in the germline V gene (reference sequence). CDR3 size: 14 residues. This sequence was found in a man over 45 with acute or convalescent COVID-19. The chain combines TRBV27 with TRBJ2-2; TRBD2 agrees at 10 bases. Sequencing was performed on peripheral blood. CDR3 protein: CASRVAGGTGELFF. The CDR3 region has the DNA TGTGCCAGCAGGGTAGCGGGAGGCACCGGGGAGCTGTTTTTT.